The clone carrying this T cell receptor beta chain was observed at least ten times. Its antigen is unidentified. A much larger clone lies a single base off, so this may be a read error. The data originate from a study of metastatic and nonmetastatic thyroid tumors. Overall study context: Repertoires of blood and of tissue (tumor or nodule) from malignant and benign thyroid patients were compared.

Study-wide results and limits: It was reported that TCR beta diversity was significantly higher in malignant thyroid tumors than benign nodules, in blood and tumor.

TCRdb re-called the PCR reads through MiXCR. The top ten clones hold 6% to 7% of a sample with just under 20,000 clones, 25% to 30% of them seen once. With 3 bases removed from V and 8 bases from J, the gap between germline ends came to 14 bases. This CDR3 region has 13 residues. Prior to thyroid surgery, none of the patients had received any treatment. This sequence was found in a female donor with papillary thyroid cancer or a benign thyroid nodule (not recorded which). Some clones in this sample may be carry-over from other donors' samples. The sample was blood. This chain connects TRBV12-3 or TRBV12-4 to TRBJ2-7; the D gene is possibly TRBD2 (6 bases). CDR3 residues: CASSLKEGAKQYF. The DNA of the CDR3 is TGTGCCAGCAGTTTGAAGGAGGGAGCAAAGCAGTACTTC.